This T cell receptor (beta chain) emerged from a study of human T cells and chemical hapten exposure. The wider study: Skin of the upper inner arm, approximately 2 cm by approximately 2 cm, received 2% DPC for sensitization.

TCRdb redid the calling of the RACE reads with MiXCR, one entry per CDR3 protein. This table holds roughly 72,000 distinct CDR3 sequences, about 9.4% found once. This clonotype turned up a few times. Time point of the sample: patch test 1, 2 weeks after DPC sensitization. Described treatment: therapeutic diphenylcyclopropenone sensitization with weekly scalp DPC. The receptor comes from a woman aged 50 to 60 with alopecia areata. Some clones in this sample may be carry-over from other donors' samples. The sequenced sample was whole blood, obtained in connection with sensitization to the hapten diphenylcyclopropenone (DPC).

For the CDR3, the DNA is TGCAGTCTGCGGACGCCGGGGACCCAGTACTTC. As protein: CSLRTPGTQYF. The rearrangement uses TRBV29-1 and TRBJ2-5; D unclear. Germline lookup yields CDR1 SQVTM and CDR2 ANQGSEA. The CDR3 runs to 11 residues. The full variable domain, in which reference TRBV29-1 and TRBJ2-5 provide the parts outside the CDR3, is SAVISQKPSRDICQRGTSLTIQCQVDSQVTMMFWYRQQPGQSLTLIATANQGSEATYESGFVIDKFPISRPNLTFSTLTVSNMSPEDSSIYLCSLRTPGTQYFGPGTRLLVL.